This T cell receptor (beta chain) stems from a study of cytomegalovirus exposure and HLA in healthy donors. Overall study results and limits: CMV antigen specificity was confirmed in vitro for three CMV-associated chains. The study put 150 to 200 TCR beta chains on its list as cytomegalovirus-associated.

The germline V and J ends were trimmed by 1 base and 3 bases, with 4 bases remaining between them. This CDR3 comprises 13 residues. The germline V gene encodes CDR1 MNHEY and CDR2 SMNVEV (reference sequence). A remark on this clone: Its target is not known.

Both 60 Vbeta primers and 13 Jbeta primers went into the PCR. The data were produced by immunoSEQ multiplex PCR, yet TCRdb's version contains in-frame clones alone and is incomplete. The sample lists approximately 75,000 clones; roughly 74% were seen once. The rearrangement links TRBV27 to TRBJ1-5; D gene unclear. The sequenced sample was PBMCs. This sequence was found in an older woman in good health and CMV-seropositive. CDR3 nucleotides: TGTGCCAGCAGTTTATTCGTCAATCAGCCCCAGCATTTT. This sequence encodes CASSLFVNQPQHF.